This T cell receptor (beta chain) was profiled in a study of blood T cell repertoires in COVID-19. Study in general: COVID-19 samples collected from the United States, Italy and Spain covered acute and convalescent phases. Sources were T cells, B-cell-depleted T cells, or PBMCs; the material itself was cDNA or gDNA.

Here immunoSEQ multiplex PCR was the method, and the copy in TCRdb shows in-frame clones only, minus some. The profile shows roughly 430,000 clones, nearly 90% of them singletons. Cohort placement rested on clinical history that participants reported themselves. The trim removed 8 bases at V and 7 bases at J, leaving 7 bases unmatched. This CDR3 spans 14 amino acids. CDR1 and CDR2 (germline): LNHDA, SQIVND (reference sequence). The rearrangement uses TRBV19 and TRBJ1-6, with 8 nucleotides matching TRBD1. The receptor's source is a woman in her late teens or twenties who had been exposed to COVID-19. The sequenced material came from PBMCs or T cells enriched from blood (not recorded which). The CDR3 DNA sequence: TGTGCCAGTCGGACCACAGGGGGGAATTCACCCCTCCACTTT. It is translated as CASRTTGGNSPLHF.